What follows are 19 T cell receptor beta chains derived from one specimen sequenced in a study of blood T cells in healthy people across ages. Using a J-beta primer mix together with a sample-barcoded 5' primer, a second PCR was run for roughly 6 to 12 cycles. In TCRdb, the 5' RACE reads were re-called with MiXCR into one record per CDR3 protein. The table records approximately 810,000 distinct CDR3 sequences, 30% to 45% of them present only once. The sequencing sample was made of blood. These receptors came from a man aged 18-30 years in good health.

A remark on this clonotype: One end of the junction fails to match germline, which may point to a read error. This chain links TRBV6-2 or TRBV6-3 with TRBJ1-6; 8 bases fit TRBD1. The CDR3 covers 15 residues. Germline lookup yields CDR1 MNHEY and CDR2 SVGEGT. Here the CDR3 reads CASRVMDREYSPPHF. The CDR3 DNA follows: TGTGCCAGCAGGGTGATGGACAGGGAATATTCACCCCCCCACTTT.

With regard to this clonotype: A much larger clone is a single base away; this may be a read error. The rearrangement joins TRBV5-1 to TRBJ2-5; 7 nucleotides agree with TRBD2. The CDR3 covers 13 residues. The germline V gene has CDR1 SGHRS and CDR2 YFSETQ. Written as DNA, the CDR3 is TGCGTCAGCGGGATGGGACGCCAAGAGACCCAGTACTTC. It is translated as CVSGMGRQETQYF.

This chain connects TRBV4-1 to TRBJ1-2; D might be TRBD1 (5 bases). Germline V CDR1 and CDR2: MGHRA, YSYEKL. The CDR3 is 17 residues long. V lost 4 bases and J 0 bases, leaving 18 bases between the germline ends. The CDR3 here is CASSPVGRIKANYGYTF. Here the CDR3 DNA reads TGCGCCAGCAGCCCCGTGGGACGGATTAAAGCTAACTATGGCTACACCTTC.

This clonotype was detected only a few times. The V call is TRBV27, the J call TRBJ1-4; a possible D gene is TRBD1 (5 bases). CDR1 is MNHEY and CDR2 is SMNVEV in the germline V gene (reference sequence). CDR3 size: 15 residues. V lost 6 bases and J 6 bases, leaving 17 bases between the germline ends. The CDR3 region has the DNA TGTGCCAGCAGATCACATGGGGGGGAGGATGAAAAACTGTTTTTT. Encoded protein: CASRSHGGEDEKLFF.

This clonotype was counted many times. V gene TRBV7-3 combines with J gene TRBJ2-6, with D uncertain. V gave up 5 bases and J gave up 1 base, with 15 bases separating them. This CDR3 comprises 17 residues. Germline assignment: CDR1 SGHTA and CDR2 FQGTGA. In nucleotides, the CDR3 is TGTGCCAGCAGCCCATACCCGTCCCTGTCTGGGGCCAACGTCCTGACTTTC. As protein: CASSPYPSLSGANVLTF.

This clonotype has more than one count but fewer than ten. J is TRBJ2-1 and V is TRBV4-2; D not resolved. V lost 4 bases, J lost 4 bases, and 17 bases lay in between. Germline CDR1 and CDR2: LGHNA and YNFKEQ. The CDR3 totals 16 residues. Here the CDR3 DNA reads TGTGCCAGCAGCCGATCGGATGGCCTAGTTTACAATGAGCAGTTCTTC. Its translation: CASSRSDGLVYNEQFF.

This clonotype has just a few counts. This sequence joins TRBV27 and TRBJ2-7; TRBD2 aligns across 10 bases. The germline V gene has CDR1 MNHEY and CDR2 SMNVEV (reference sequence). V trimming: 6 bases; J trimming: 3 bases; junction bases outside the gene matches: 8. The CDR3 has 15 residues. In nucleotides, the CDR3 is TGTGCCAGCAGAAAAAGCGGGGGGGGAATCTACGAGCAGTACTTC. It specifies CASRKSGGGIYEQYF.

This clonotype was detected only a few times. The chain combines TRBV12-3 or TRBV12-4 with TRBJ2-5, with D perhaps assigned TRBD1 or TRBD2 (6 bases each). Trimming left V 2 bases short and J 3 bases short, with 22 bases between. This CDR3 comprises 18 residues. CDR3 in DNA: TGTGCCAGCAGTTTACGCGGGGAAGGTGGCAGGGGAAAAGAGACCCAGTACTTC. It specifies CASSLRGEGGRGKETQYF.

This clonotype was picked up a small number of times. CDR3 nucleotides: TGTGCCAGCAGTTTAATGGACAGGGATAATTCACCCCTCCACTTT. It translates to CASSLMDRDNSPLHF. The genes are TRBV12-3 or TRBV12-4 and TRBJ1-6; 8 bases line up with TRBD1. V was pared by 2 bases and J by 5 bases, with 2 bases of the junction left unmatched. The CDR3 has 15 residues.

This clonotype came up many times. The chain joins TRBV29-1 to TRBJ2-1; the match to TRBD2 covers 7 bases. The CDR3 spans 12 residues. V was pared by 2 bases and J by 6 bases, with 1 base of the junction left unmatched. From germline, CDR1 is SQVTM and CDR2 ANQGSEA. The CDR3 region is CSVESSGNEQFF. The CDR3, as DNA: TGCAGCGTTGAATCTAGCGGCAATGAGCAGTTCTTC.

Points on this clonotype: The junction does not match germline at one end; this may be a read error. The chain is built from TRBV12-3 or TRBV12-4 and TRBJ2-7; tentatively, D is TRBD1 or TRBD2 (5 bases each). This CDR3 has 16 residues. The chain's CDR3 is CARSFSGTVSSYEQYF. The CDR3 coding sequence is TGTGCCCGCAGTTTTTCCGGGACGGTAAGCTCCTACGAGCAGTACTTC.

This clonotype was seen more than once but under ten times. The V call is TRBV27, the J call TRBJ1-1; D ambiguous. Germline values: CDR1 MNHEY, CDR2 SMNVEV (reference sequence). Trimming removed 7 bases from V and 6 bases from J, with 24 bases in between. The CDR3 runs to 16 residues. CDR3 protein: CASKTGGSPRIAEAFF. DNA of the CDR3: TGTGCCAGCAAGACCGGTGGGTCTCCGAGGATCGCTGAAGCTTTCTTT.

The rearrangement joins TRBV5-1 to TRBJ1-1; unclear D gene. This CDR3 contains 13 residues. Germline V gene data show CDR1 as SGHRS and CDR2 as YFSETQ. The V gene lost 4 bases and the J gene lost 0 bases, with 7 bases spanning the gap. CDR3 sequence: CASSNTMNTEAFF. CDR3 bases: TGCGCCAGCAGCAACACCATGAACACTGAAGCTTTCTTT.

J is TRBJ2-1 and V is TRBV7-3; TRBD2 agrees at 12 bases. With 1 base clipped from V and 9 bases from J, the junction kept 13 bases outside the gene matches. CDR3 length equals 18 residues. Germline-derived CDR1 and CDR2 are SGHTA and FQGTGA. The CDR3 DNA sequence: TGTGCCAGCAGCTTAAGGCCCGCTAGCGGGGGGGCTAGTAGTGAGCAGTTCTTC. Its translation is CASSLRPASGGASSEQFF.

At least ten counts were recorded for this clonotype. This rearrangement joins TRBV12-3 or TRBV12-4 to TRBJ2-1; TRBD2 is a possible D gene (6 bases). V was pared by 6 bases and J by 9 bases, with 15 bases between. This CDR3 comprises 13 residues. The CDR3 region is CASSCGVGREQFF. In DNA, the CDR3 is TGTGCCAGCAGCTGCGGGGTTGGTCGTGAGCAGTTCTTC.

The V call is TRBV20-1, the J call TRBJ1-1, with TRBD1 identical over 9 bases. The CDR3 covers 13 residues. The germline CDR1 and CDR2 sequences are DFQATT and SNEGSKA (reference sequence). The V and J ends lost 7 bases and 4 bases, in that order; junction bases with no gene match: 7. The DNA of the CDR3 is TGCAGTGGGCCGGGACAGGGAAGCACTGAAGCTTTCTTT. Its protein is CSGPGQGSTEAFF.

A few counts support this clonotype. This chain joins TRBV12-3 or TRBV12-4 and TRBJ2-4; 10 bases line up with TRBD2. This CDR3 is built from 16 residues. V dropped 3 bases and J dropped 10; count of bases not matched to a gene: 12. CDR3 bases: TGTGCCAGCAGTTTCCGGCTAGCGGGGGACCTAGGGATTCAGTACTTC. It is translated as CASSFRLAGDLGIQYF.

The rearrangement uses TRBV25-1 and TRBJ2-3, with D uncertain. The CDR3 covers 16 residues. Deletions cut 1 base from V and 2 bases from J, with 13 bases between. Germline V gene data show CDR1 as MGHDK and CDR2 as SYGVNS. The CDR3 DNA is TGTGCCAGCAGTGAATGGAACCGCGCCTCCACAGATACGCAGTATTTT. Its translation is CASSEWNRASTDTQYF.

The chain has TRBV9 and TRBJ2-7; no clear D gene. The CDR3 contains 12 residues. Germline V lookup: CDR1 SGDLS, CDR2 YYNGEE. Deletions cut 6 bases from V and 6 bases from J, with 13 bases between. CDR3 loop: CASNLRTGEQYF. CDR3 DNA sequence: TGTGCCAGCAACCTACGGACGGGCGAGCAGTACTTC.